The 27 T cell receptor beta chains given below trace back to one sample, sequenced in a study of early T cells in non-severe SARS-CoV-2 infection. MiXCR, run by TCRdb on the 5' RACE reads, gives a single entry per CDR3 protein. In the table there are 68,000 or so distinct CDR3 sequences, around 9.9% of which are singletons. The sequenced sample consisted of whole blood. These TCRs come from an adult who was a healthcare worker with PCR-confirmed SARS-CoV-2 infection or an uninfected control (not recorded which).

V gene TRBV5-1 combines with J gene TRBJ2-2; TRBD2 aligns across 13 bases. CDR1 and CDR2 (germline): SGHRS, YFSETQ. The junction had 16 bases not matched to a gene; V was cut back by 4 bases and J by 4 bases. This CDR3 contains 20 residues. DNA for the CDR3: TGCGCCAGCAGCCTGGACGGTCGACTAGCGGGAGGTTTACGCACCGGGGAGCTGTTTTTT. Translated: CASSLDGRLAGGLRTGELFF.

The rearrangement joins TRBV12-3 or TRBV12-4 to TRBJ2-5; 8 nucleotides line up with TRBD1. The V and J ends lost 5 bases and 3 bases, in that order; junction bases with no gene match: 5. This CDR3 comprises 14 residues. CDR3 residues: CASSGGTGKETQYF. In DNA, the CDR3 is TGTGCCAGCAGTGGGGGGACAGGAAAAGAGACCCAGTACTTC.

This clonotype was found many times. The J gene is TRBJ1-6, the V gene TRBV27; 8 bases are a match to TRBD1. The CDR3 has 13 amino acids. The V segment lost 6 bases and the J segment 7 bases; nucleotides outside the gene matches: 2. From germline, CDR1 is MNHEY and CDR2 SMNVEV (reference sequence). CDR3 amino acids: CASRDRENSPLHF. The DNA for the CDR3 is TGTGCCAGCAGGGACAGGGAGAATTCACCCCTCCACTTT.

This clonotype was observed at least ten times. V is TRBV12-2 and J is TRBJ2-4; TRBD1 was called by the table and not checked on the DNA. TRBV12-2 is a listed pseudogene. The CDR3 length is 19 residues. The CDR3 nucleotides are TGTGCAAGTCGCCCAGGGCGGCCTGACAGTTGGCTAGCCAAAAACATTCAGTACTTC. It is translated as CASRPGRPDSWLAKNIQYF.

The chain combines TRBV2 with TRBJ1-5; a weak D match, TRBD1 (5 bases). Per germline, CDR1 SNHLY and CDR2 FYNNEI. The CDR3 has 12 residues. The V gene lost 3 bases and the J gene lost 6 bases, with 6 bases spanning the gap. CDR3 in DNA: TGTGCCAGCAGTGACAGGGCTCAGCCCCAGCATTTT. The encoded protein is CASSDRAQPQHF.

This chain connects TRBV5-1 to TRBJ2-7; TRBD1 aligns across 9 bases. Trimming at V came to 4 bases and at J to 2 bases, leaving 13 bases not matched to a gene. Germline lookup yields CDR1 SGHRS and CDR2 YFSETQ. This CDR3 is built from 17 residues. CDR3 amino acids: CASSPGPRTGDTYEQYF. CDR3 DNA sequence: TGCGCCAGCAGCCCTGGCCCTAGGACAGGGGATACCTACGAGCAGTACTTC.

Ten or more counts support this clonotype. The V gene is TRBV12-3 or TRBV12-4, the J gene TRBJ2-1, with a weak D call TRBD1 (5 bases). Deletions cut 4 bases from V and 0 bases from J, with 10 bases between. The length of the CDR3 is 15 residues. CDR3 coding DNA: TGTGCCAGCAGTTCGCCCCAGGGCTCCTACAATGAGCAGTTCTTC. As protein: CASSSPQGSYNEQFF.

A word on this clonotype: It may be a read error: a sequence one base away is much more abundant. The chain uses TRBV11-2 and TRBJ2-6; D remains ambiguous. The germline V and J ends were trimmed by 5 bases and 3 bases, with 5 bases remaining between them. Germline loops: CDR1 SGHAT, CDR2 FQNNGV. The CDR3 runs 13 residues. CDR3 sequence: CASSPIGANVLTF. The DNA for the CDR3 is TGTGCCAGCAGCCCCATTGGGGCCAACGTCCTGACTTTC.

V and J are TRBV7-2 and TRBJ2-1; D unclear. Germline CDR1 reads SGHTA; CDR2 reads FQGNSA. CDR3 length: 17 residues. The germline V and J ends were trimmed by 0 bases and 2 bases, with 14 bases remaining between them. The DNA of the CDR3 is TGTGCCAGCAGCTTAGCCGTCCGACTTGATACCTACAATGAGCAGTTCTTC. Protein: CASSLAVRLDTYNEQFF.

This clonotype showed up just a few times. The V and J genes are TRBV5-6 and TRBJ2-1, with D tentatively TRBD2 (6 bases). The CDR3 is 14 residues long. Trimming cost V 4 bases and J 1 base, with 9 bases left between them. Per the germline V gene, CDR1 is SGHDT and CDR2 is YYEEEE. CDR3 bases: TGTGCCAGCAGCATTCTAGCGTCCTACAATGAGCAGTTCTTC. Protein product: CASSILASYNEQFF.

This clonotype was detected only a few times. A read error may produce the germline difference seen at one junction end. Here the CDR3 DNA reads TGTGCCAGCAGTGTACAGCAAATCTCTGAAAACACCATATATTTT. Encoded protein: CASSVQQISENTIYF. V gene TRBV28 combines with J gene TRBJ1-3; unclear D gene. The germline CDR1 and CDR2 sequences are MDHEN and SYDVKM. The CDR3 totals 15 residues. Filled out from reference TRBV28 and TRBJ1-3, the complete variable domain reads DVKVTQSSRYLVKRTGEKVFLECVQDMDHENMFWYRQDPGLGLRLIYFSYDVKMKEKGDIPEGYSVSREKKERFSLILESASTNQTSMYLCASSVQQISENTIYFGEGSWLTVV.

The V and J genes are TRBV10-1 and TRBJ1-1; D may be TRBD1 (6 bases). The CDR3 totals 13 residues. Germline-derived CDR1 and CDR2 are WNHNN and SYGVQD (reference sequence). Trimming left V 6 bases short and J 4 bases short, with 12 bases between. CDR3 in DNA: TGCGCCAGCAGACAGGGTTCGCTCACTGAAGCTTTCTTT. It translates to CASRQGSLTEAFF.

There are a few counts of this clonotype. The chain joins TRBV2 to TRBJ2-1; D remains ambiguous. This CDR3 has 11 residues. V lost 2 bases and J 14 bases, leaving 10 bases between the germline ends. CDR1 and CDR2 (germline): SNHLY, FYNNEI. The CDR3 protein is CASSERLSEFF. The CDR3 region has the DNA TGTGCCAGCAGTGAACGTCTCTCGGAGTTCTTC.

This clonotype was observed a few times. V usage is TRBV5-1 and J usage is TRBJ2-1; the match to TRBD2 covers 7 bases. V lost 4 bases and J lost 1; bases outside the gene matches: 5. Germline V gene data show CDR1 as SGHRS and CDR2 as YFSETQ. The CDR3 consists of 15 residues. The CDR3 nucleotides read TGCGCCAGCAGCACCGAAGCGGGATCCTACAATGAGCAGTTCTTC. Amino acid sequence: CASSTEAGSYNEQFF.

This clonotype was recorded many times. DNA of the CDR3: TGTGCCATCGGATCACTAGTCGACAATGAGCAGTTCTTC. As protein: CAIGSLVDNEQFF. The V and J genes are TRBV10-3 and TRBJ2-1; possibly TRBD2 for D (5 bases). There are 13 residues in the CDR3. CDR1 and CDR2 (germline): ENHRY, SYGVKD. V dropped 8 bases and J dropped 5 bases, with 13 bases sitting between them.

Ten or more counts support this clonotype. This chain's CDR3 is CASSLRGAEETQYF. The CDR3, as DNA: TGTGCCAGCAGTTTACGGGGTGCGGAAGAGACCCAGTACTTC. The chain is built from TRBV28 and TRBJ2-5; possibly TRBD2 for D (5 bases). The CDR3 has 14 residues. Germline V gene lookup returns CDR1 MDHEN and CDR2 SYDVKM. V was trimmed by 2 bases and J by 3 bases, leaving 10 bases between them.

J is TRBJ2-2 and V is TRBV20-1, with D perhaps TRBD2 (6 bases). Trimming stripped 6 bases from V and 0 bases from J, with 17 bases between. The CDR3 has 16 residues. Germline V gene sequence: CDR1 DFQATT, CDR2 SNEGSKA (reference sequence). The CDR3 nucleotides are TGCAGTGCCATAAACCCCGTAGCGGCGAACACCGGGGAGCTGTTTTTT. This translates into CSAINPVAANTGELFF.

In its sample, this clonotype was seen a few times. This sequence joins TRBV7-9 and TRBJ1-1, with 7 bases aligning to TRBD1. With V trimmed by 7 bases and J by 7 bases, 9 bases remained unmatched. CDR3 length equals 13 residues. CDR1 and CDR2 from the germline V gene are SEHNR and FQNEAQ (reference sequence). In nucleotides, the CDR3 is TGTGCCAGCACGGGACAGAGAGAGAATGAAGCTTTCTTT. Residues: CASTGQRENEAFF. Filled out from reference TRBV7-9 and TRBJ1-1, the complete variable domain reads DTGVSQNPRHKITKRGQNVTFRCDPISEHNRLYWYRQTLGQGPEFLTYFQNEAQLEKSRLLSDRFSAERPKGSFSTLEIQRTEQGDSAMYLCASTGQRENEAFFGQGTRLTVV.

This clonotype occurred a few times. The V gene is TRBV28, the J gene TRBJ2-5; 13 positions agree with TRBD2. The CDR3 has 15 amino acids. Germline V lookup: CDR1 MDHEN, CDR2 SYDVKM. Unmatched junction bases numbered 4, after V lost 6 bases and J lost 3 bases. The CDR3 loop reads CASSRTSGSEETQYF. CDR3 nucleotide sequence: TGTGCCAGCAGCAGGACTAGCGGGAGTGAAGAGACCCAGTACTTC.

The chain employs TRBV10-3 and TRBJ2-1; the D gene is possibly TRBD2 (5 bases). V lost 2 bases and J 0 bases, leaving 8 bases between the germline ends. Per germline, CDR1 ENHRY and CDR2 SYGVKD. The CDR3 covers 15 residues. Here the CDR3 reads CAISEIGSSYNEQFF. The CDR3 DNA is TGTGCCATCAGTGAGATAGGGAGCTCCTACAATGAGCAGTTCTTC.

The rearrangement uses TRBV28 and TRBJ2-1; the match to TRBD1 covers 11 bases. V was clipped by 1 base and J by 6 bases; unmatched bases: 5. CDR1 MDHEN and CDR2 SYDVKM come from the germline V gene. This CDR3 is 16 amino acids long. This CDR3 is CASSLFGQGAGNEQFF. The CDR3 nucleotides read TGTGCCAGCAGTTTATTTGGACAGGGGGCAGGCAATGAGCAGTTCTTC.

This chain joins TRBV6-2 or TRBV6-3 and TRBJ2-7; D is uncertain. This CDR3 is built from 15 residues. The V end lost 6 bases, the J end lost 3 bases, and 18 bases lay between the germline ends. Germline V lookup: CDR1 MNHEY, CDR2 SVGEGT. Written as DNA, the CDR3 is TGTGCCAGCAGGCGACCGGGCGCCACCAGCTACGAGCAGTACTTC. It yields the protein CASRRPGATSYEQYF.

This clonotype was seen repeatedly, ten times or more. The CDR3 spells CASSEGQRLQNEQFF. In DNA form, the CDR3 reads TGTGCCAGCAGTGAAGGACAGCGTTTACAAAATGAGCAGTTCTTC. The J gene is TRBJ2-1, the V gene TRBV2; D perhaps matches TRBD1 (5 bases). Germline V gene data show CDR1 as SNHLY and CDR2 as FYNNEI. Trimming took off 1 base at V and 7 bases at J, with 14 bases between the two ends. This CDR3 is built from 15 residues.

This clonotype turned up a few times. CDR3 sequence: CASSYRGDEQFF. In DNA, the CDR3 is TGTGCCAGCAGTTATAGGGGCGATGAGCAGTTCTTC. The chain couples TRBV28 to TRBJ2-1; TRBD1 is a possible D gene (5 bases). The V gene lost 4 bases and the J gene lost 8 bases, with 9 bases spanning the gap. Germline assignment: CDR1 MDHEN and CDR2 SYDVKM. This CDR3 has 12 residues. Variable domain in full (rest from reference TRBV28 and TRBJ2-1): DVKVTQSSRYLVKRTGEKVFLECVQDMDHENMFWYRQDPGLGLRLIYFSYDVKMKEKGDIPEGYSVSREKKERFSLILESASTNQTSMYLCASSYRGDEQFFGPGTRLTVL.

There are many counts of this clonotype. The V gene is TRBV28, the J gene TRBJ1-5; D ambiguous. CDR1 and CDR2 from the germline V gene are MDHEN and SYDVKM. The V end lost 2 bases, the J end lost 4 bases, and 12 bases lay between the germline ends. The CDR3 sequence is 15 residues long. Here the CDR3 reads CASSLRGHLNQPQHF. The DNA for the CDR3 is TGTGCCAGCAGTTTAAGAGGGCACTTAAATCAGCCCCAGCATTTT.

The chain recombines TRBV12-3 or TRBV12-4 with TRBJ2-5, with a tentative D call TRBD2 (7 bases). The germline V and J ends were trimmed by 0 bases and 12 bases, with 14 bases remaining between them. The length of the CDR3 is 13 residues. This chain's CDR3 is CASSLAMGGRKYF. Here the CDR3 DNA reads TGTGCCAGCAGTTTAGCAATGGGGGGGCGTAAGTACTTC.

This clonotype was recorded a few times. The J gene is TRBJ2-3, the V gene TRBV11-2; no clear D gene. CDR3 length equals 12 residues. With 1 base removed from V and 4 bases from J, the gap between germline ends came to 3 bases. Germline V gene data show CDR1 as SGHAT and CDR2 as FQNNGV. CDR3 nucleotides: TGTGCCAGCAGCTTAGTTCCAGATACGCAGTATTTT. Amino acid sequence: CASSLVPDTQYF.